This is a list of T cell receptor beta chains from one sample in a study of OX40 agonist ivuxolimab in advanced cancers. Here immunoSEQ multiplex PCR was the method, and the copy in TCRdb shows in-frame clones only, minus some. The table includes 34,000 or so clones, roughly 76% detected once. The sample here was CD4+ or CD8+ T cells sorted from blood, taken in a trial of the OX40 agonist ivuxolimab. The source of these receptors is an adult with an advanced solid tumor such as melanoma, head and neck, liver or kidney cancer. Both conserved end residues are part of each CDR3. D genes are given only for firm matches. Expanded clones get a size class; other rows say once, few or many, or leave the size out.

j_call d_call v_call clone_size cdr3_nt cdr3_aa
TRBJ2-7 TRBD1 TRBV7-9 . TGTGCCAGCAGAGCAGGGACAGCCCACGAGCAGTACTTC CASRAGTAHEQYF
TRBJ1-5 . TRBV19 . TGTGCCAGTAGTAGGATGACACGGCTTAGCAATCAGCCCCAGCATTTT CASSRMTRLSNQPQHF
TRBJ2-4 . TRBV19 . TGTGCCAGTAGTGTCAGGAGGTATGGCATTCAGTACTTC CASSVRRYGIQYF
TRBJ2-7 TRBD1 TRBV6-1 . TGTGCCAGCAGTCAGGGACAGAAATACGAGCAGTACTTC CASSQGQKYEQYF
TRBJ2-2 TRBD1 TRBV7-2 medium-sized TGTGCCAGCAGCTTGGGCGGACAGGGGGCGACCGGGGAGCTGTTTTTT CASSLGGQGATGELFF
TRBJ2-1 . TRBV9 . TGTGCCAGCAGCGTAGATGGGGGGGCTAGCCGGAGAGAGCAGTTCTTC CASSVDGGASRREQFF
TRBJ2-7 . TRBV19 . TGTGCCAGTAGTATTGTCGCAGGGGGGATCTACGAGCAGTACTTC CASSIVAGGIYEQYF
TRBJ2-1 TRBD2 TRBV28 . TGTGCCAGCAGTCGGACTAGCGGGATGAACAATGAGCAGTTCTTC CASSRTSGMNNEQFF
TRBJ2-6 . TRBV7-2 . TGTGCCAGCAGCTTAACCATCGGGGCTGGGGCCAACGTCCTGACTTTC CASSLTIGAGANVLTF
TRBJ2-1 . TRBV7-9 . TGTGCCAGCAGCTTAGCCGGGTACTACAATGAGCAGTTCTTC CASSLAGYYNEQFF
TRBJ2-5 TRBD1 TRBV7-8 . TGTGCCAGCACATCATACGCACAGGGGGCAGGACGAAGGGAGACCCAGTACTTC CASTSYAQGAGRRETQYF
TRBJ2-1 . TRBV19 . TGTGCCAGTAAGCTCGGCCCCTCCTTGGAGGATGAGCAGTTCTTC CASKLGPSLEDEQFF
TRBJ2-3 TRBD2 TRBV5-1 once TGCGCCAGCAGCTCTCGGACTAGCGGGGAGGGAGCAGATACGCAGTATTTT CASSSRTSGEGADTQYF
TRBJ2-1 . TRBV6-5 . TGTGCCAGCAGTTACTCAGGGAACAATGAGCAGTTCTTC CASSYSGNNEQFF
TRBJ2-7 TRBD2 TRBV25-1 . TGTGCCAGCAGTGAAATTGGTGGCGGGAGGATTTATGAGCAGTACTTC CASSEIGGGRIYEQYF
TRBJ2-7 TRBD2 TRBV10-3 . TGTGCCATCAGCGAAGGACTAGCGGGGCCCTCCTACGAGCAGTACTTC CAISEGLAGPSYEQYF
TRBJ2-7 . TRBV5-1 few TGCGCCAGCAGTATAGGCCCCGAGCAGTACTTC CASSIGPEQYF
TRBJ1-5 . TRBV11-1 . TGTGCCAGCAGCATTGGCCGGGAAAGCAATCAGCCCCAGCATTTT CASSIGRESNQPQHF
TRBJ1-1 . TRBV19 . TGTGCCAGTAGTTCCCGGGCTACGAGTGAAGCTTTCTTT CASSSRATSEAFF